This TCR beta chain was sequenced for a study of T cells expressing NK-cell markers. TCRdb re-called the 5' RACE reads and gives one entry per CDR3 protein, without DNA. Its table lists some 450,000 distinct CDR3 sequences. Germline CDR1 and CDR2: DFQATT and SNEGSKA (reference sequence). This CDR3 is built from 15 residues. The sequenced sample was blood T cells: a sorted CD56 or NKG2C T cell subset, CD4+ or CD8+ T cells, or bulk PBMC T cells (not recorded which). This TCR came from a woman aged 18-70 years in good health. This sequence joins TRBV20-1 and TRBJ2-3; the TCRdb D gene call, TRBD2, has no DNA to confirm it. The CDR3 loop is CSATPGLADLDTQYF.